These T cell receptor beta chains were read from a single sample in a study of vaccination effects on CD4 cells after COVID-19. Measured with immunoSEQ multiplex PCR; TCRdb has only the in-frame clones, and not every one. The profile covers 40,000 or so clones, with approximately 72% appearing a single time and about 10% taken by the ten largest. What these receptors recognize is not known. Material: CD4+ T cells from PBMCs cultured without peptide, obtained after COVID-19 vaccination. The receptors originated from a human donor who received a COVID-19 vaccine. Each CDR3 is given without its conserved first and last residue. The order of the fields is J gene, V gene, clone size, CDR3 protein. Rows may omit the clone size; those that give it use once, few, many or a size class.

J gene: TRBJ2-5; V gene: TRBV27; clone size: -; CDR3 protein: ASSSTGRDQY
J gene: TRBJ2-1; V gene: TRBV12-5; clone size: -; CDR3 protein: ASGLGTANEQF
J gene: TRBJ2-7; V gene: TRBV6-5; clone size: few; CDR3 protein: ASSYSMDYEQY
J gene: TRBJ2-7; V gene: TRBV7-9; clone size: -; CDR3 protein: ASSRDQIDEQY
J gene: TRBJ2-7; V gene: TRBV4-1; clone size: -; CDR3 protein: ASSARGLAIYEQY
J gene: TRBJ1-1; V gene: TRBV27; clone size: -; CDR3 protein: ASSAQGADTEAF
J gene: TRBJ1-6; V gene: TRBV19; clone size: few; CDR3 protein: ASSYHGTTGGNSPLH
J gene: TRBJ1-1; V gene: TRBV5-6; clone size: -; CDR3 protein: ASSPTGLGTHEAF
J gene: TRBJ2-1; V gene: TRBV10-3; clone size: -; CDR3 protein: AISEGGLEINNEQF
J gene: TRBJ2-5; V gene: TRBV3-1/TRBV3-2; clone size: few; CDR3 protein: ASVRGASETQY
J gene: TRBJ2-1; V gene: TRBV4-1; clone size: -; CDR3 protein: ASSRGLAGGPSYNEQF
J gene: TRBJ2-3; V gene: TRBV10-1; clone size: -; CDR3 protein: ASSESRGLGTDTQY
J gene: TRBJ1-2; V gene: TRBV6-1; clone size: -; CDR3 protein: ASSEAGGTVGYT
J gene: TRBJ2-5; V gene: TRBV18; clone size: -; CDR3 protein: ASSPDAGGRETQY